The rows below give T cell receptor beta chains drawn from one sample of a study of identical twins. MiXCR, applied by TCRdb to the 5' RACE reads, yields one record per CDR3 protein. Of about 700,000 distinct CDR3 sequences in the sample, 8.5% to 9% were seen once. These data also formed part of another study, on yellow fever vaccine responses in identical twins.

Sample: PBMCs. These receptors originate from a woman aged 18-30 years in good health. Each CDR3 is given with its conserved first and last residue. The D gene is left open where the match is weak. Where a row states a size, it is once, few, many or the class of an expanded clone; other rows omit it.

d_gene,v_gene,j_gene,abundance,CDR3nt,CDR3aa
-,TRBV7-2,TRBJ2-7,many,TGTGCCAGCAGCTTAGGGGGGACAAAGTACGAGCAGTACTTC,CASSLGGTKYEQYF
TRBD1,TRBV10-3,TRBJ2-3,many,TGTGCCATCAGTGAGCGGGGACAGACGAAATGGAACGCAGATACGCAGTATTTT,CAISERGQTKWNADTQYF
-,TRBV4-3,TRBJ2-1,many,TGCGCCAGCAGCCAAAATAGTCGCGATGAGCAGTTCTTC,CASSQNSRDEQFF
-,TRBV29-1,TRBJ1-1,many,TGCAGCGCCCTAGAGTATGTCTACGGGGACACTGAAGCTTTCTTT,CSALEYVYGDTEAFF
-,TRBV12-3/TRBV12-4,TRBJ2-1,few,TGTGCCAGCAGTCCAGGGTGGAATGAGCAGTTCTTC,CASSPGWNEQFF
-,TRBV5-1,TRBJ2-7,many,TGCGCCAGCAGCTTGGGGCCCCCCGGGATGGGCCCGTACGAGCAGTACTTC,CASSLGPPGMGPYEQYF
-,TRBV27,TRBJ2-7,-,TGTGCCAGCAGTTTAGCCCGAGGGGGGGGCTACGAGCAGTACTTC,CASSLARGGGYEQYF
TRBD2,TRBV2,TRBJ2-3,-,TGTGCCAGCACCGAACCCGCTAGCGGGGGGCCTGGTTGGTTTGATACGCAGTATTTT,CASTEPASGGPGWFDTQYF
-,TRBV7-8,TRBJ2-7,many,TGTGCCAGCAGCTTAGGGGGGTTGTACGAGCAGTACTTC,CASSLGGLYEQYF
-,TRBV15,TRBJ2-3,many,TGTGCCACCAGCAGAGACGAGGGGGGAGGCACAGATACGCAGTATTTT,CATSRDEGGGTDTQYF
TRBD2,TRBV6-1,TRBJ2-3,few,TGTGCCTGCCAAATACTTAGCGGGGGGGTGGCAGATACGCAGTATTTT,CACQILSGGVADTQYF
-,TRBV19,TRBJ2-7,-,TGTGCCAGTAGCCGGTCGGGCAGTATCTACGAGCAGTACTTC,CASSRSGSIYEQYF
TRBD2,TRBV5-1,TRBJ2-7,few,TGCGCCAGCAGCTTGTCTACCCGACTAAGCGGGAGTCTCTACGAGCAGTACTTC,CASSLSTRLSGSLYEQYF
-,TRBV3-1,TRBJ2-7,few,TGTGCCAGCAGCCAAGATGTCACAGGGAGGAGATACGAGCAGTACTTC,CASSQDVTGRRYEQYF
TRBD1,TRBV6-2/TRBV6-3,TRBJ2-7,-,TGTGCCAGCAGTTACCCAGGGGGCGCGGGCTACGAGCAGTACTTC,CASSYPGGAGYEQYF
TRBD1,TRBV29-1,TRBJ2-7,few,TGCAGCGCGACAGGGAACGGCTACGAGCAGTACTTC,CSATGNGYEQYF
-,TRBV7-6,TRBJ2-7,-,TGTGCCAGCAGCTCAAAACCGGGACACTTTAGAGAGGACGAGCAGTACTTC,CASSSKPGHFREDEQYF
-,TRBV6-5,TRBJ2-2,-,TGTGCCAGCAGTTCTCCGGGACGAAGGGCCACCGGGGAGCTGTTTTTT,CASSSPGRRATGELFF
TRBD2,TRBV28,TRBJ2-2,many,TGTGCCAGCAGACCTCTAGCGGGAGATCCCACCGGGGAGCTGTTTTTT,CASRPLAGDPTGELFF
-,TRBV24-1,TRBJ2-6,few,TGTGCCACCAGTGATTTTAGTGCAACTGGGGCCAACGTCCTGACTTTC,CATSDFSATGANVLTF
-,TRBV5-1,TRBJ1-1,many,TGCGCCAGCAGCTTAAACAGGGTCGGTCTTAACACTGAAGCTTTCTTT,CASSLNRVGLNTEAFF
-,TRBV7-9,TRBJ2-7,few,TGTGCCAGCAGCCCTAACGACCTAATTGGCGAGCAGTACTTC,CASSPNDLIGEQYF
-,TRBV27,TRBJ2-3,few,TGTGCCGCCCGGGACCCCTCCACCACAGATACGCAGTATTTT,CAARDPSTTDTQYF
TRBD2,TRBV7-2,TRBJ2-1,few,TGTGCCAGCAGCTTAGCACCGCGACTAGCGGCGGGTTACAATGAGCAGTTCTTC,CASSLAPRLAAGYNEQFF
TRBD1,TRBV18,TRBJ2-7,-,TGTGCCAGCTCAACCCTCGCCACAGGGGAAGGGGGCGAGCAGTACTTC,CASSTLATGEGGEQYF
TRBD1,TRBV6-2/TRBV6-3,TRBJ1-2,-,TGTGCCAGCAGCCCGATTGGGTTGCCCAGGACAGGGGGACTCCTCGGCTATGGCTACACCTTC,CASSPIGLPRTGGLLGYGYTF
-,TRBV15,TRBJ2-6,-,TGTGCCACCAGGTTTCCCACTGGGGCCAACGTCCTGACTTTC,CATRFPTGANVLTF
-,TRBV9,TRBJ2-1,few,TGTGCCAGCAGCACCCCGAGCGGAGGCGACTACAATGAGCAGTTCTTC,CASSTPSGGDYNEQFF
-,TRBV20-1,TRBJ2-1,-,TGCAGTGCCCCAAAGGGGTCGAATAGGTACAATGAGCAGTTCTTC,CSAPKGSNRYNEQFF
TRBD2,TRBV30,TRBJ2-7,-,TGTGCCTGGAGTGTGGGGGGGAAGGGCGTCGAGCAGTACTTC,CAWSVGGKGVEQYF
TRBD1,TRBV20-1,TRBJ1-2,few,TGCAGTGCTAGATCTCAGGGGGATAACTATGGCTACACCTTC,CSARSQGDNYGYTF
-,TRBV12-3/TRBV12-4,TRBJ1-5,many,TGTGCCAGCAGTGGGGAGAGCAATCAGCCCCAGCATTTT,CASSGESNQPQHF
-,TRBV11-2,TRBJ2-3,-,TGTGCCAGCAGCCCCTCCCAGGTCACAGATACGCAGTATTTT,CASSPSQVTDTQYF
-,TRBV18,TRBJ2-7,many,TGTGCCAGCTCACCAATGGACAGCCTCTACGAGCAGTACTTC,CASSPMDSLYEQYF
TRBD1,TRBV6-1,TRBJ2-7,few,TGTGCCAGCAGCAAAGCGGGGACAGGGGCCTACGAGCAGTACTTC,CASSKAGTGAYEQYF
-,TRBV20-1,TRBJ1-4,many,TGCAGTGCTAGAGATCGGATTGGGTATGCCCTTTTT,CSARDRIGYALF
TRBD1,TRBV11-2,TRBJ2-1,-,TGTGCCAGCAGCTCAGACAGGGTGGGTGAGCAGTTCTTC,CASSSDRVGEQFF
-,TRBV7-2,TRBJ1-5,many,TGTGCCAGCAGCTTAGTGGGAACAGGGTTCCAGCCCCAGCATTTT,CASSLVGTGFQPQHF
-,TRBV5-1,TRBJ2-7,many,TGCGCCAGCAGTCATCTTGGTCTAATCGAGCAGTACTTC,CASSHLGLIEQYF
TRBD1,TRBV29-1,TRBJ1-2,many,TGCAGCGTTGGAGAGCTAGAACAGGGGCTCTACACCTTC,CSVGELEQGLYTF
TRBD2,TRBV20-1,TRBJ2-1,-,TGCAGTGCATCAACCTTAGCGGGAAGGTCCTACAATGAGCAGTTCTTC,CSASTLAGRSYNEQFF
TRBD2,TRBV20-1,TRBJ2-3,many,TGCAGTGCTAGAGATTCGGGACTAGCGATGGATACGCAGTATTTT,CSARDSGLAMDTQYF
-,TRBV20-1,TRBJ2-7,many,TGCAGTGCTCCCCAGGTCTACGAGCAGTACTTC,CSAPQVYEQYF
-,TRBV12-3/TRBV12-4,TRBJ2-7,-,TGTGCCAGCACCCTGGCTCAGGTTGGCGAGCAGTACTTC,CASTLAQVGEQYF
TRBD1,TRBV6-1,TRBJ1-2,-,TGTGCCAGCAGCCCCACCGGGACAGGGTTTGATGGCTACACCTTC,CASSPTGTGFDGYTF
-,TRBV7-2,TRBJ1-4,many,TGTGCCAGCAGCTCGGGACCGACTAATGAAAAACTGTTTTTT,CASSSGPTNEKLFF